The clone carrying this T cell receptor beta chain has a handful of counts. Antigen unknown. The data stem from a study of follicular helper T cells after annual influenza vaccination. Turning to the study itself: Across the 2013-2014, 2014-2015 and 2015-2016 vaccination seasons, some subjects were resampled. General observations from the study: Only roughly 9.5-21% of analyzed cells yielded productive TCRB sequences. ICOS-CD38- cTfh most often held earlier Day 7 ICOS+CD38+ clones.

TCRB was sequenced at Survey level resolution. The data were produced by immunoSEQ multiplex PCR, yet TCRdb's version contains in-frame clones alone and is incomplete. The data hold about 11,000 clones, with 70% to 85% observed a single time. Time point reported: 2014-2015 season, pre-vaccination. V gave up 3 bases and J gave up 5 bases, with 8 bases separating them. Germline V gene data show CDR1 as KGHSH and CDR2 as LQKENI. CDR3 length: 13 residues. Material: CXCR5- memory CD4+ T cells sorted from blood, obtained on the day of influenza vaccination. The receptor was isolated from an adult who received the influenza vaccine. V and J are TRBV18 and TRBJ1-5; no clear D gene. The chain's CDR3 is CASSPLNDQPQHF. In DNA form, the CDR3 reads TGTGCCAGCTCACCCCTAAACGATCAGCCCCAGCATTTT.